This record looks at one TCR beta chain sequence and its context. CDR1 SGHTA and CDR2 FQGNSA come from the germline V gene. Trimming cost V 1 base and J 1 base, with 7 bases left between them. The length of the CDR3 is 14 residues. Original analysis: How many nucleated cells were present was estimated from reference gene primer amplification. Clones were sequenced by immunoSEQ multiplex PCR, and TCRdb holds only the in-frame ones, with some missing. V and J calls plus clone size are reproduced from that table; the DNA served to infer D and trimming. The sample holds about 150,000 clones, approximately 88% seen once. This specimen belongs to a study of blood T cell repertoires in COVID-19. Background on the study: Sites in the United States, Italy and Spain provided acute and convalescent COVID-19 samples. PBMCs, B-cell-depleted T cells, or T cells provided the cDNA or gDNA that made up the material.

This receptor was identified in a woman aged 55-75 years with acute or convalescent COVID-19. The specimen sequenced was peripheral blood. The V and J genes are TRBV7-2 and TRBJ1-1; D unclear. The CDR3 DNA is TGTGCCAGCAGCTTAGTTTGGCAGAACACTGAAGCTTTCTTT. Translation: CASSLVWQNTEAFF. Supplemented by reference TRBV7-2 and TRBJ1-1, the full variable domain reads GAGVSQSPSNKVTEKGKDVELRCDPISGHTALYWYRQSLGQGLEFLIYFQGNSAPDKSGLPSDRFSAERTGGSVSTLTIQRTQQEDSAVYLCASSLVWQNTEAFFGQGTRLTVV.